Listed here are 15 T cell receptor beta chains from one sample, sequenced in a study of monozygotic twins with inflammatory bowel disease. From the 5' RACE reads, TCRdb lists one entry per CDR3 protein and no DNA. The sample table includes approximately 400,000 distinct CDR3 sequences. Source material: blood. The receptors shown here come from a human donor with ulcerative colitis or Crohn's disease, or a healthy co-twin of an affected twin (not recorded which).

This chain joins TRBV20-1 and TRBJ2-2; absent DNA, TCRdb's TRBD2 call cannot be checked. CDR3 length: 13 residues. Germline assignment: CDR1 DFQATT and CDR2 SNEGSKA (reference sequence). The chain's CDR3 is CSAQKRVTGELFF.

V gene TRBV7-8 combines with J gene TRBJ2-3; TCRdb's assignment of TRBD2 cannot be checked, as there is no DNA. Per the germline V gene, CDR1 is SGHVS and CDR2 is FQNEAQ. The CDR3 is 16 amino acids. The CDR3 sequence is CASSPGTRGATDTQYF.

The chain carries TRBV5-1 and TRBJ1-2. There are 14 residues in the CDR3. Looked up from germline, CDR1 is SGHRS and CDR2 is YFSETQ. The CDR3 sequence: CASSFGDLNYGYTF.

This chain's CDR3 is CASSETSGSSYEQYF. The chain employs TRBV6-1 and TRBJ2-7; the D call of TRBD2 rests on TCRdb alone, since no DNA is present to check it. Germline-derived CDR1 and CDR2 are MNHNS and SASEGT. This CDR3 region has 15 residues.

The J gene is TRBJ1-2, the V gene TRBV5-1; the TRBD1 assignment by TCRdb is unverifiable without DNA. Germline V gene lookup returns CDR1 SGHRS and CDR2 YFSETQ. This CDR3 has 14 residues. The CDR3 sequence is CASRRTGSMIGYTF. The complete variable domain, with remaining parts taken from reference TRBV5-1 and TRBJ1-2, reads KAGVTQTPRYLIKTRGQQVTLSCSPISGHRSVSWYQQTPGQGLQFLFEYFSETQRNKGNFPGRFSGRQFSNSRSEMNVSTLELGDSALYLCASRRTGSMIGYTFGSGTRLTVV.

The V call is TRBV5-5, the J call TRBJ2-3; the D call of TRBD1 rests on TCRdb alone, since no DNA is present to check it. The V gene's germline CDR1 is SGHKS and CDR2 YYEKEE (reference sequence). The CDR3 spans 15 residues. CDR3 in amino acids: CASSLAGGGLDTQYF.

The V gene is TRBV27, the J gene TRBJ1-2. CDR1 and CDR2 from the germline V gene are MNHEY and SMNVEV (reference sequence). The CDR3 is made up of 14 amino acids. This CDR3 reads CASSFKSGAYGYTF.

The V call is TRBV7-8, the J call TRBJ2-2; the D gene TCRdb calls, TRBD1, cannot be checked with no DNA. Germline loops: CDR1 SGHVS, CDR2 FQNEAQ. CDR3 size: 15 residues. CDR3 region: CASSLNRAQGGELFF.

The chain carries TRBV4-1 and TRBJ1-2; absent DNA, TCRdb's TRBD1 call cannot be checked. The CDR3 has 16 amino acids. The germline CDR1 and CDR2 sequences are MGHRA and YSYEKL. CDR3: CASSQDPRGRGYGYTF.

The chain links TRBV10-3 to TRBJ1-5; as DNA is missing, the TRBD1 call by TCRdb cannot be tested. The CDR3 is 15 amino acids. CDR1 is ENHRY and CDR2 is SYGVKD in the germline V gene. CDR3 sequence reads: CAISRTDYSNQPQHF.

The chain couples TRBV29-1 to TRBJ2-7. The CDR3 length is 11 residues. From germline, CDR1 is SQVTM and CDR2 ANQGSEA. This CDR3 is CSVDVSYEQYF.

This rearrangement joins TRBV6-2 or TRBV6-3 to TRBJ2-2; TCRdb reports TRBD2, a call that lacks DNA to check it against. The CDR3 consists of 12 residues. Germline V CDR1 and CDR2: MNHEY, SVGEGT. CDR3 in amino acids: CASSSSVGELFF.

The chain joins TRBV11-1 to TRBJ2-7; TCRdb reports TRBD1, a call that lacks DNA to check it against. In germline, CDR1 is SGHAT, CDR2 FQDESV (reference sequence). The CDR3 length is 13 residues. CDR3 sequence: CASSFQGSNAQYF.

This rearrangement joins TRBV12-3 or TRBV12-4 to TRBJ2-7; no DNA is available, so the TRBD1 call from TCRdb remains unchecked. This CDR3 is 15 amino acids long. The CDR3 loop is CASRRGTGDYYEQYF.

This rearrangement joins TRBV12-3 or TRBV12-4 to TRBJ2-5; the D call from TCRdb, TRBD2, cannot be confirmed without DNA. CDR3 size: 16 residues. This CDR3 is CASSLAGRGHSETQYF.